The 31 T cell receptor beta chains below all came from one sample that was sequenced in a study of PD-1 blockade in classical Hodgkin lymphoma. Clones were read by immunoSEQ multiplex PCR, and TCRdb kept only the in-frame ones, dropping some. The table shows tens of thousands of clones, with about nine tenths occurring only once. Indicated time point: cycle 4 day 1 (C4D1), after less than seven weeks of nivolumab. With no exception, relapse followed autologous stem cell transplantation in all patients, and brentuximab vedotin exposure varied. Material: peripheral blood mononuclear cells (PBMCs), obtained before the fourth cycle of nivolumab. The receptors derive from a human donor with classical Hodgkin lymphoma.

The rearrangement links TRBV6-5 to TRBJ2-7; D not certain. Per germline, CDR1 MNHEY and CDR2 SVGAGI. The CDR3 contains 14 residues. V was cut by 0 bases and J by 5 bases, with 11 bases left in between. As DNA, the CDR3 is TGTGCCAGCAGTTACTCGATCCCCCCCCACGAGCAGTACTTC. Translating it yields CASSYSIPPHEQYF.

V is TRBV6-1 and J is TRBJ1-2; a possible D gene is TRBD1 (5 bases). Looked up from germline, CDR1 is MNHNS and CDR2 is SASEGT. V shed 7 bases and J shed 2 bases, with 17 bases lying between them. CDR3 length equals 15 residues. This chain's CDR3 is CASMWEGRVNYGYTF. The CDR3 DNA is TGTGCCAGCATGTGGGAGGGCAGGGTAAACTATGGCTACACCTTC.

This CDR3 reads CASSVASDTDTQYF. As DNA, the CDR3 is TGTGCCAGCAGCGTGGCTAGCGACACAGATACGCAGTATTTT. The V gene is TRBV7-9, the J gene TRBJ2-3; D might be TRBD2 (6 bases). The CDR3 has 14 residues. Germline V lookup: CDR1 SEHNR, CDR2 FQNEAQ (reference sequence). V shed 5 bases and J shed 2 bases, with 11 bases lying between them.

Comments on this clone: At one boundary the junction diverges from the germline segment, which might be a read error. The rearrangement links TRBV15 to TRBJ1-6, with 9 bases matching TRBD1. The CDR3 is 16 residues long. CDR1 and CDR2 from the germline V gene are LNHNV and YYDKDF (reference sequence). CDR3 loop: CATQPADRGLNSPLHF. DNA for the CDR3: TGTGCCACCCAACCTGCGGACAGGGGCCTAAATTCGCCCCTCCACTTT.

V gene TRBV10-3 combines with J gene TRBJ2-2; 8 bases are a match to TRBD1. There are 15 residues in the CDR3. The V gene end was trimmed by 6 bases and the J gene end by 6 bases; junction bases not matched to a gene: 9. Germline lookup yields CDR1 ENHRY and CDR2 SYGVKD. CDR3 sequence: CAISRQGPTSGELFF. The CDR3 DNA follows: TGTGCCATCAGCAGACAGGGGCCAACGTCCGGGGAGCTGTTTTTT.

The rearrangement joins TRBV6-6 to TRBJ1-6; TRBD1 is a possible D gene (6 bases). The CDR3 sequence is 13 residues long. The V gene's germline CDR1 is MNHNY and CDR2 SVGAGI (reference sequence). Trimming stripped 8 bases from V and 2 bases from J, with 7 bases between. CDR3 protein: CASHRAYNSPLHF. In DNA, the CDR3 is TGTGCCAGCCACAGGGCCTATAATTCACCCCTCCACTTT.

CDR3 DNA sequence: TGTGCCAGCAGCCCGCGGGGATCTGTTAATACGCAGTATTTT. Its protein is CASSPRGSVNTQYF. The chain uses TRBV6-5 and TRBJ2-3, with D perhaps TRBD2 (6 bases). This CDR3 spans 14 amino acids. Germline loops: CDR1 MNHEY, CDR2 SVGAGI. The ends were cut back, 6 bases at V and 7 bases at J, with 17 bases in the middle.

Written as DNA, the CDR3 is TGTGCCACCGAGACAGGGGACAATTCACCCCTCCACTTT. It encodes CATETGDNSPLHF. This chain uses TRBV6-6 with TRBJ1-6; TRBD1 matches 8 bases. Germline CDR1 and CDR2: MNHNY and SVGAGI (reference sequence). V gave up 10 bases and J gave up 7 bases; unmatched junction bases: 6. The CDR3 is made up of 13 amino acids.

The V gene is TRBV5-6, the J gene TRBJ2-7; D uncertain. Looked up from germline, CDR1 is SGHDT and CDR2 is YYEEEE. Trimming took 0 bases from V and 4 from J, leaving 14 bases between them. The CDR3 has 15 amino acids. The CDR3 loop is CASSLVSALRYEQYF. The DNA of the CDR3 is TGTGCCAGCAGCTTGGTGTCGGCTCTACGATACGAGCAGTACTTC.

The chain has TRBV9 and TRBJ1-6, with D maybe TRBD1 (6 bases). This CDR3 spans 16 amino acids. V lost 3 bases to trimming and J lost 9 bases, with 19 bases between them. Germline V gene lookup returns CDR1 SGDLS and CDR2 YYNGEE. The CDR3 loop reads CASSALEGVAVSPLHF. As DNA, the CDR3 is TGTGCCAGCAGCGCCCTGGAGGGGGTGGCGGTTTCACCCCTCCACTTT.

V usage is TRBV10-3 and J usage is TRBJ2-3; TRBD1 might be the D (6 bases). Germline V lookup: CDR1 ENHRY, CDR2 SYGVKD. CDR3 length equals 14 residues. With 3 bases removed from V and 1 base from J, the gap between germline ends came to 8 bases. CDR3 nucleotide sequence: TGTGCCATCAGTGACCGGACAGGCACAGATACGCAGTATTTT. Amino acid sequence: CAISDRTGTDTQYF.

V gene TRBV19 combines with J gene TRBJ2-7; D is possibly TRBD2 (6 bases). V was shortened by 6 bases and J by 0 bases, with 15 bases between the two germline ends. The CDR3 runs 15 residues. CDR1 is LNHDA and CDR2 is SQIVND in the germline V gene (reference sequence). Here the CDR3 DNA reads TGTGCCAGTAGCCGCGGGGCTCAGAGCTCCTACGAGCAGTACTTC. Translation: CASSRGAQSSYEQYF.

This clone turned up a few times. The chain has TRBV7-2 and TRBJ2-4; the match to TRBD2 covers 8 bases. Trimming took 2 bases from V and 5 from J; bases not matched to a gene: 14. The CDR3 runs to 18 residues. Germline V gene data show CDR1 as SGHTA and CDR2 as FQGNSA. The CDR3 reads CASSLLPLTYGGENIQYF. CDR3 DNA: TGTGCCAGCAGCTTACTCCCACTGACTTACGGGGGGGAAAACATTCAGTACTTC.

The sample holds one count of this clone. V gene TRBV4-1 combines with J gene TRBJ1-1; 9 positions match TRBD1. V trimming: 3 bases; J trimming: 6 bases; junction bases outside the gene matches: 5. CDR3 size: 14 residues. The germline V gene has CDR1 MGHRA and CDR2 YSYEKL. The CDR3 is CASSQAQGAAEAFF. The CDR3 coding sequence is TGCGCCAGCAGCCAGGCACAGGGGGCGGCTGAAGCTTTCTTT.

V is TRBV6-5 and J is TRBJ1-1; the D is unclear. The ends were cut back, 6 bases at V and 6 bases at J, with 14 bases in the middle. The CDR3 is 13 amino acids. The germline gives CDR1 MNHEY, CDR2 SVGAGI. The CDR3: CASRDGNAPEAFF. The CDR3 DNA reads TGTGCCAGCAGGGACGGGAATGCCCCTGAAGCTTTCTTT.

The chain has TRBV7-9 and TRBJ2-6; 10 nucleotides match TRBD1. Germline CDR1 and CDR2: SEHNR and FQNEAQ (reference sequence). After removal of 5 bases from V and 0 bases from J, the junction contained 7 bases not matched to a gene. The CDR3 sequence is 18 residues long. The CDR3 reads CASSRRDRGSSGANVLTF. DNA for the CDR3: TGTGCCAGCAGCCGCCGGGACAGGGGAAGCTCTGGGGCCAACGTCCTGACTTTC.

This clone was found once. The chain links TRBV6-1 to TRBJ1-1, with a tentative D call TRBD1 (6 bases). V lost 8 bases, J lost 2 bases, and 18 bases lay in between. Germline V gene data show CDR1 as MNHNS and CDR2 as SASEGT. The CDR3 runs 15 residues. CDR3 in DNA: TGTGCCAGCTCGGATATTGACAGGTCAAACACTGAAGCTTTCTTT. It yields the protein CASSDIDRSNTEAFF.

This clone was recorded only once. The chain joins TRBV29-1 to TRBJ1-1; D call uncertain. This CDR3 region has 12 residues. Trimming left V 0 bases short and J 3 bases short, with 5 bases between. Germline V gene sequence: CDR1 SQVTM, CDR2 ANQGSEA. CDR3 bases: TGCAGCGTTGAAGAAAGGTACACTGAAGCTTTCTTT. Protein: CSVEERYTEAFF.

This clone was seen more than once but under ten times. CDR3 nucleotide sequence: TGTGCCAGCACCCGGGAACCCAGCGTCCAAGGCTACACCTTC. Translating it yields CASTREPSVQGYTF. The rearrangement uses TRBV9 and TRBJ1-2; D unclear. The V end was cut by 6 bases, the J end by 8 bases, with 20 bases between. CDR3 length: 14 residues. Germline V gives CDR1 SGDLS, CDR2 YYNGEE. Full variable domain (remainder filled in from reference TRBV9 and TRBJ1-2): DSGVTQTPKHLITATGQRVTLRCSPRSGDLSVYWYQQSLDQGLQFLIQYYNGEERAKGNILERFSAQQFPDLHSELNLSSLELGDSALYFCASTREPSVQGYTFGSGTRLTVV.

This rearrangement joins TRBV19 to TRBJ2-2; TRBD1 matches at 9 bases. The length of the CDR3 is 17 residues. V was clipped by 2 bases and J by 7 bases; unmatched bases: 11. Germline values: CDR1 LNHDA, CDR2 SQIVND (reference sequence). In DNA form, the CDR3 reads TGTGCCAGTAGTATATTAGCCGGGACAGGGTTTGGCGGGGAGCTGTTTTTT. Protein sequence: CASSILAGTGFGGELFF.

V is TRBV4-1 and J is TRBJ2-1; D call uncertain. The CDR3 sequence is 14 residues long. V was pared by 2 bases and J by 6 bases, with 11 bases between. CDR1 and CDR2 from the germline V gene are MGHRA and YSYEKL. This CDR3 is CASSQPKKSNEQFF. The CDR3 DNA reads TGCGCCAGCAGCCAACCGAAGAAAAGCAATGAGCAGTTCTTC.

This chain joins TRBV15 and TRBJ2-7, with 7 bases identical to TRBD2. The CDR3 runs to 17 residues. The trim removed 4 bases at V and 3 bases at J, leaving 15 bases unmatched. CDR1 and CDR2 from the germline V gene are LNHNV and YYDKDF (reference sequence). DNA of the CDR3: TGTGCCACCAGCATGTACCGGTACGGGACTACCCGCTACGAGCAGTACTTC. Translated: CATSMYRYGTTRYEQYF.

The chain joins TRBV19 to TRBJ1-1; D is unresolved. This CDR3 has 14 residues. Germline CDR1 reads LNHDA; CDR2 reads SQIVND (reference sequence). With 8 bases removed from V and 5 bases from J, the gap between germline ends came to 18 bases. CDR3 DNA sequence: TGTGCCAGTGATAACGACCCCGCGGGGACTGAAGCTTTCTTT. Its translation: CASDNDPAGTEAFF.

The chain combines TRBV18 with TRBJ1-1; 7 nucleotides line up with TRBD1. The germline gives CDR1 KGHSH, CDR2 LQKENI. The CDR3 spans 15 residues. After removal of 2 bases from V and 4 bases from J, the junction contained 7 bases not matched to a gene. The CDR3 sequence is CASSPTDRAGTEAFF. CDR3 nucleotides: TGTGCCAGCTCACCAACAGACAGGGCTGGCACTGAAGCTTTCTTT.

The chain recombines TRBV28 with TRBJ2-7; D unclear. In germline, CDR1 is MDHEN, CDR2 SYDVKM. V lost 9 bases and J lost 7, with 13 bases in between. The CDR3 spans 11 residues. CDR3 bases: TGTGCCAGTTCGAAAGCCCGGGAGCAGTACTTC. It specifies CASSKAREQYF.

The rearrangement links TRBV28 to TRBJ2-7; D gene ambiguous. Trimming took off 5 bases at V and 6 bases at J, with 11 bases between the two ends. CDR1 is MDHEN, CDR2 SYDVKM, per germline. The CDR3 runs 12 residues. The CDR3 spells CASSPTLLEQYF. The CDR3 nucleotides read TGTGCCAGCAGTCCCACCCTCCTCGAGCAGTACTTC.

The V call is TRBV6-5, the J call TRBJ2-7; TRBD1 matches at 8 bases. The CDR3 is 14 amino acids. The germline V gene encodes CDR1 MNHEY and CDR2 SVGAGI. The trim removed 5 bases at V and 4 bases at J, leaving 7 bases unmatched. CDR3 protein: CASSRQGSSYEQYF. CDR3 sequence (DNA): TGTGCCAGCAGTCGACAGGGGTCGTCGTACGAGCAGTACTTC.

The gene calls are TRBV7-2 and TRBJ2-2, with unresolved D. This CDR3 is 16 amino acids long. Trimming left V 2 bases short and J 4 bases short, with 14 bases between. Germline V gives CDR1 SGHTA, CDR2 FQGNSA. In nucleotides, the CDR3 is TGTGCCAGCAGCTTACCCTCTAGGGTGGGCACCGGGGAGCTGTTTTTT. Its protein product is CASSLPSRVGTGELFF.

The CDR3 DNA is TGTGCCAGCAGCCAACGAGGGGCAGGAACTAATGAAAAACTGTTTTTT. Translation gives CASSQRGAGTNEKLFF. The chain links TRBV11-2 to TRBJ1-4, with D perhaps matching TRBD1 (5 bases). Trimming left V 5 bases short and J 1 base short, with 14 bases between. Germline-derived CDR1 and CDR2 are SGHAT and FQNNGV. The CDR3 loop spans 16 amino acids.

The J gene is TRBJ2-3, the V gene TRBV6-5; TRBD2 matches 9 bases. This CDR3 comprises 15 residues. J was trimmed by 5 bases and V by 5 bases; bases with no gene match: 8. Germline CDR1 reads MNHEY; CDR2 reads SVGAGI. The CDR3 protein is CASSRLAATGDTQYF. The DNA for the CDR3 is TGTGCCAGCAGTCGACTAGCGGCTACGGGAGATACGCAGTATTTT.

The rearrangement joins TRBV14 to TRBJ2-3, with 9 positions matching TRBD1. V lost 5 bases and J lost 9; bases outside the gene matches: 18. Germline V gives CDR1 SGHDN, CDR2 FVKESK. The CDR3 is 17 amino acids. DNA for the CDR3: TGTGCCAGCAGCTTTGCTCTAGGACAGGGGCCCTACGCGACGCAGTATTTT. This codes for CASSFALGQGPYATQYF.